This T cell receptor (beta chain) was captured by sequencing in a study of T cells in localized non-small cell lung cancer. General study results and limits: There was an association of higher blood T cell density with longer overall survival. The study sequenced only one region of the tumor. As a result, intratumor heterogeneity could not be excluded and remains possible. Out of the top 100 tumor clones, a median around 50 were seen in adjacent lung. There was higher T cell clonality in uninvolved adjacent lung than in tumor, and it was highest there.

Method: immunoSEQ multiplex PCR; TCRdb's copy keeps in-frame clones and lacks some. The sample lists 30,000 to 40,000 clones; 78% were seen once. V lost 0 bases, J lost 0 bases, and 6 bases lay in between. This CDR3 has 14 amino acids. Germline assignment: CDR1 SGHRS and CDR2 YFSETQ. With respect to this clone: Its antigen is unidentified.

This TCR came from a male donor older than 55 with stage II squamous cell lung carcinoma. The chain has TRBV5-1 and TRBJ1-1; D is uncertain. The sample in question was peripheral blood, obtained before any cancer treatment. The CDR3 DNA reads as TGCGCCAGCAGCTTGGTTCCACTGAACACTGAAGCTTTCTTT. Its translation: CASSLVPLNTEAFF. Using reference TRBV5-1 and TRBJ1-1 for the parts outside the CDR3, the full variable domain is KAGVTQTPRYLIKTRGQQVTLSCSPISGHRSVSWYQQTPGQGLQFLFEYFSETQRNKGNFPGRFSGRQFSNSRSEMNVSTLELGDSALYLCASSLVPLNTEAFFGQGTRLTVV.